Listed below are T cell receptor beta chains from one sample, sequenced in a study of naive and memory T cell subsets. In TCRdb, the UMI-ligation and nested PCR reads were re-called with MiXCR into one record per CDR3 protein. The sample consists of about 80,000 distinct CDR3 sequences, approximately 14% of them appearing once. Sequencing input: central memory CD4+ T cells from blood. The origin of the receptors is a human donor in good health. CDR3s include the opening cysteine and the closing phenylalanine or tryptophan. A D gene is named only where the DNA matches it firmly. Some rows have no size entry. The others give once, few or many, or a class for an expanded clone.

CASNGQGAFEGEAFF,TGCGCCAGCAACGGACAGGGGGCATTTGAGGGTGAAGCTTTCTTT,TRBV5-1,few,TRBD1,TRBJ1-1
CASRMDSLGVSEAFF,TGTGCCAGCAGGATGGACAGCCTCGGGGTCAGTGAAGCTTTCTTT,TRBV6-2/TRBV6-3,many,NA,TRBJ1-1
CASKKWDQSYNEQFF,TGTGCCAGCAAAAAATGGGACCAAAGCTACAATGAGCAGTTCTTC,TRBV28,NA,NA,TRBJ2-1
CSAGGQGGTGELFF,TGCAGCGCAGGGGGACAGGGAGGCACCGGGGAGCTGTTTTTT,TRBV29-1,few,TRBD1,TRBJ2-2
CASSLKEKRDTQYF,TGCGCCAGCAGCCTCAAGGAGAAACGTGATACGCAGTATTTT,TRBV4-1,NA,NA,TRBJ2-3
CASSLQGQPTDTQYF,TGTGCCAGCAGCTTGCAAGGACAGCCCACAGATACGCAGTATTTT,TRBV7-9,few,NA,TRBJ2-3
CASSLGDSGYNEQFF,TGCGCCAGCAGCTTGGGAGACAGCGGTTACAATGAGCAGTTCTTC,TRBV5-1,NA,NA,TRBJ2-1
CASSYEGGELFF,TGTGCCAGCAGTTACGAGGGCGGGGAGCTGTTTTTT,TRBV6-6,NA,NA,TRBJ2-2
CASRPDGNEQFF,TGTGCCAGCAGACCAGACGGCAATGAGCAGTTCTTC,TRBV6-2/TRBV6-3,few,NA,TRBJ2-1
CATRRQSQETQYF,TGTGCCACCAGGCGCCAGAGTCAAGAGACCCAGTACTTC,TRBV12-3/TRBV12-4,NA,NA,TRBJ2-5
CASSGTSANYGYTF,TGTGCCAGCAGTGGGACCTCCGCTAACTATGGCTACACCTTC,TRBV6-2/TRBV6-3,NA,NA,TRBJ1-2
CASSLGLAVETQYF,TGCGCCAGCAGCTTGGGACTAGCGGTGGAGACCCAGTACTTC,TRBV5-1,many,TRBD2,TRBJ2-5
CASSQSYQETQYF,TGCGCCAGCAGTCAGTCGTACCAAGAGACCCAGTACTTC,TRBV23-1,many,NA,TRBJ2-5
CRPTSTDTQYF,TGCAGGCCAACTAGCACAGATACGCAGTATTTT,TRBV20-1,few,NA,TRBJ2-3
CASSEESYEQYF,TGTGCCAGCAGTGAGGAAAGCTACGAGCAGTACTTC,TRBV25-1,few,NA,TRBJ2-7
CSAASGLAGGDTQYF,TGCAGTGCCGCCTCCGGACTAGCGGGAGGAGATACGCAGTATTTT,TRBV20-1,few,TRBD2,TRBJ2-3
CSASSSGKETQYF,TGCAGTGCTAGTAGTAGCGGAAAAGAGACCCAGTACTTC,TRBV20-1,few,NA,TRBJ2-5
CASSLGDPDNEQFF,TGCGCCAGCAGCTTAGGGGACCCCGACAATGAGCAGTTCTTC,TRBV5-1,NA,NA,TRBJ2-1
CASSVLAAGETQYF,TGTGCCAGCAGTGTACTAGCGGCGGGGGAGACCCAGTACTTC,TRBV12-3/TRBV12-4,many,TRBD2,TRBJ2-5
CSASDLDQETQYF,TGCAGTGCCTCAGACCTAGACCAAGAGACCCAGTACTTC,TRBV20-1,NA,NA,TRBJ2-5
CATSDRTVWDGELFF,TGTGCCACCAGTGACCGGACAGTGTGGGACGGGGAGCTGTTTTTT,TRBV24-1,few,NA,TRBJ2-2
CSASEGTGERPDTQYF,TGCAGTGCTTCCGAGGGGACAGGGGAGCGGCCAGATACGCAGTATTTT,TRBV20-1,NA,TRBD1,TRBJ2-3
CSASDLGLRGDIQYF,TGCAGTGCTAGTGACCTAGGGCTAAGGGGGGACATTCAGTACTTC,TRBV20-1,NA,NA,TRBJ2-4
CASSQEEPDPRGSYNEQFF,TGCGCCAGCAGCCAAGAAGAGCCGGATCCAAGAGGTTCCTACAATGAGCAGTTCTTC,TRBV4-1,many,NA,TRBJ2-1
CSASDGVTGELFF,TGCAGTGCTAGCGACGGGGTCACCGGGGAGCTGTTTTTT,TRBV20-1,many,NA,TRBJ2-2
CASSQAGGEVRQPQHF,TGCGCCAGCAGCCAAGCCGGGGGGGAAGTACGGCAGCCCCAGCATTTT,TRBV4-1,many,NA,TRBJ1-5
CASSQGVGQIIYEQYF,TGTGCCAGCAGCCAGGGAGTGGGACAGATAATCTACGAGCAGTACTTC,TRBV6-2/TRBV6-3,few,TRBD1,TRBJ2-7
CASRPIRQGADTEAFF,TGTGCCAGCAGACCCATCAGACAGGGGGCAGACACTGAAGCTTTCTTT,TRBV6-2/TRBV6-3,NA,TRBD1,TRBJ1-1
CAAVAGGPSNEQFF,TGTGCCGCCGTAGCGGGAGGGCCATCCAATGAGCAGTTCTTC,TRBV10-3,NA,TRBD2,TRBJ2-1
CASSQDFGSLNTEAFF,TGCGCCAGCAGCCAAGATTTCGGCAGTTTGAACACTGAAGCTTTCTTT,TRBV4-3,few,NA,TRBJ1-1
CSAAGVSANEQYF,TGCAGTGCAGCGGGAGTGTCCGCAAACGAGCAGTACTTC,TRBV20-1,many,TRBD2,TRBJ2-7
CASSPPAGSQFF,TGTGCCAGTAGTCCCCCGGCCGGATCGCAGTTCTTC,TRBV12-3/TRBV12-4,NA,NA,TRBJ2-1
CASSFRTTVKAFF,TGTGCCAGCAGCTTTAGGACGACGGTGAAGGCTTTCTTT,TRBV6-2/TRBV6-3,NA,NA,TRBJ1-1
CASSLTSGMMSYNEQFF,TGTGCCAGCAGCTTGACTAGCGGGATGATGTCCTACAATGAGCAGTTCTTC,TRBV7-9,NA,TRBD2,TRBJ2-1
CASSPIGRDFAQYF,TGTGCCAGCAGCCCCATCGGGAGGGACTTCGCGCAGTATTTT,TRBV7-2,many,TRBD2,TRBJ2-3
CASSLAGYEQYF,TGTGCCAGCAGTTTAGCGGGTTACGAGCAGTACTTC,TRBV12-3/TRBV12-4,few,NA,TRBJ2-7